A single TCR beta chain is shown here with its context. No antigen is known for it. Base qualities are not at hand, and no much larger clone is one base apart. Library preparation employed the immunoSEQ multiplex PCR assay. For the multiplex PCR, a mixture combining 60 forward primers for TCR Vbeta segments and 13 reverse primers for TCR Jbeta segments was used. The CDR3 region of rearranged TCR beta genes was amplified from genomic DNA by a multiplex PCR assay. The Illumina HiSeq System was used to sequence the amplified TCR beta libraries as 87-base-pair reads. Per the original workflow: A later analysis counted 65 million to 90 million unique TCR beta chains across the 650 to 800 repertoires, and 10 million to 11 million of these chains were shared by at least two donors. Raw reads were error-corrected and collapsed into unique sequences with a nearest-neighbor algorithm that merged closely related sequences to remove PCR and sequencing errors. CDR3 sequences were aligned to IMGT reference sequences to assign V, D and J gene segments. For a sequence to be retained, a match of at least six nucleotides was required to both a V gene segment and a J gene segment. A rearrangement was called productive if the CDR3 had no stop codons and remained in frame with V and J, and every other rearrangement was called non-productive. CDR3 was defined according to IMGT convention as the region running from the second conserved V-encoded cysteine to the conserved J-encoded phenylalanine. The earlier analysis of about 590 of the donors excluded sequences that lacked an unambiguous match to a single V gene segment. An earlier analysis of almost 600 of the donors classified V segments as functional when productive rearrangements were above 56.7% and as segregating when the standard deviation between donors was above 5%. A statistical classification framework was built to diagnose cytomegalovirus status from the catalog of TCR beta chain sequences. In a later analysis, TCR nucleotide sequences were compared against IMGT/GENE-DB human TR gene sequences so that V and J genes could be assigned. Using the TCRdist pipeline, a later analysis assigned CDR3 sequences along with most-parsimonious VDJ recombination scenarios. In a later analysis, each TCR beta chain was defined by its CDR3 amino acid sequence together with its V-gene family, and reads lacking a unique V-gene family were excluded. A later analysis removed several hundred highly shared, low-generation-probability nucleotide sequences to deal with suspected cross-contamination and a sequencing artifact. For each public chain, a later analysis derived a clonal expansion index from normalized ranks of inferred template counts within each repertoire. In a later analysis, generation probabilities were computed with a VDJ recombination model fitted to out-of-frame rearrangements, and the resulting probabilities were checked against IGoR. In a later analysis, hypergeometric tests were used to score TCR-TCR, TCR-HLA and TCR-CMV co-occurrence, with a repertoire-size bias correction applied to TCR pairs. In a later analysis, false discovery rates were estimated by permuting HLA or CMV assignments 20 times. In a later analysis, co-occurring TCRs were grouped with DBSCAN, and TCRdist sequence similarity was added when clustering was performed within HLA-allele-positive subsets. For co-occurrence clustering, repertoires with fewer than 30,000 or more than 120,000 public chains were excluded, along with roughly five repertoires with anomalous nucleotide sharing. This is the immuneACCESS table as TCRdb keeps it, with only in-frame sequences that have V and J called. A part of the clones is gone; compared with another copy, unresolved V genes explain less than half, and the rest is unexplained. The DNA gave D and trimming, while V, J and clone size come from that table. For this sample the table gives under 200,000 clones, of which around 80% were detected only once. The ten largest clones take up 2% to 2.5% of the sample.

The cohort comprised some 680 healthy bone marrow donors. At the time of sampling, every cohort member was nominally healthy, though immune exposures that went unrecorded were likely present. The donor tested CMV seronegative and was one of the 352 seronegative cohort members. A peripheral blood sample was provided by each donor, and peripheral blood mononuclear cells were used for TCR beta sequencing. Genomic DNA extraction from the blood cell samples was performed with the Qiagen DNeasy Blood Extraction Kit. A distance of 10 bases separates the germline ends of V and J, which lose 5 bases and 0 bases respectively. For CDR1 and CDR2, the germline V gene (reference sequence) lists LNHDA and SQIVND. From cysteine to phenylalanine, the CDR3 is 14 amino acids long. Only the CDR3 DNA is retained, 42 bases long and in frame from the first base. This record comes from a study of cytomegalovirus exposure and HLA in healthy donors (TCRdb year 2017). Looking at the study overall: An earlier analysis of roughly 570 of the donors reported 276 Gb of sequence data and 100 million to 120 million unique TCR beta sequences obtained from 180 million or so T cells. Donor age, sex, ethnicity and CMV serostatus were collected together with the repertoire data. Besides the first cohort of about 730 subjects, a separate validation cohort made up of over 100 different subjects was used. Among under 450 genotyped donors of the cohort, an average of about 240,000 unique TCR beta nucleotide sequences were sequenced per donor, roughly 20% of them non-productive. Class I and class II HLA loci were covered by the typing at four-digit resolution. Approximately 330 gigabases of sequencing data and roughly 81 million unique TCR sequences made up an early release that covered approximately 620 HLA-typed donors. Among the 398 genotyped donors, under 90% belonged to the genetic ancestry cluster associated with self-reported Caucasian donors. An earlier analysis of several hundred of the donors used high-throughput TCR beta sequencing to judge whether each TCR beta V gene segment behaved as functional or pseudogenic. Rather than drawing on any new phenotypic data, the later analysis identified candidate immune exposures from TCR beta sequences and the way those sequences occurred across donors. To study patterns of TCR occurrence, a later analysis re-analyzed previously published TCR beta repertoires from around 700 donors and added high-resolution HLA genotyping. The study used immunosequencing to profile the T cell repertoires of approximately 690 subjects and linked those repertoires to cytomegalovirus serostatus. The study combined high-throughput TCR immunosequencing, statistical association of individual TCRs with disease status, and machine learning to predict cytomegalovirus infection status. Typing coverage varied by locus: about 620-630 donors for A, B, C, DRB1 and DQB1; 522 for DQA1; about 600 for DPA1; around 450 for DPB1. A later genetic analysis took genome-wide SNP genotypes for about 55% of the 666 donors and used that subset as a discovery cohort. Roughly 5 DR-DQ haplotypes were handled as single units for association and clustering, since linkage in the cohort was strong. The study was designed to test whether signatures of past pathogen exposure could be identified by cataloging public T cell receptors. Every discovery cohort repertoire had been produced on one sequencing platform. Study-level results and caveats: A few of the identified cytomegalovirus-associated TCR beta chains were confirmed in vitro to be specific for cytomegalovirus antigens. In both the original and validation cohorts, the classifier was reported to diagnose cytomegalovirus status with high specificity and sensitivity. Most TCR sequences were observed very rarely across donors, whereas some public TCRs were present in many individuals. Immune exposure information for the cohort was limited to CMV serostatus. Some IMGT-functional V segments, including TRBV6-2 and TRBV6-3, could not be told apart with the 87-base-pair reads, so those segments were excluded. An earlier analysis of 587 of the donors showed that most TCR beta V segments appeared in productive rearrangements either about 87% or about 30% of the time, which broadly matched IMGT annotations. The authors suggested that the approach could potentially be generalized to other disease states and immunological phenotypes. Most CMV-associated TCR beta chains appeared to be HLA-restricted in a later analysis, and the HLA associations seemed to be driven largely by CMV exposure. A total of fewer than 200 TCR beta chains were listed by the study as associated with cytomegalovirus. In a later analysis, HLA-associated TCR beta chains showed more clonal expansion and lower generation probabilities than non-associated chains that were equally common. Correlated functional status among segregating V segments might be attributable to linkage disequilibrium, but an unknown experimental factor could not be ruled out. Because HLA typing was missing for some donors at each locus, association tests included only the typed subset. A further reported finding was that TCR beta sequences accurately predicted the HLA-A and HLA-B alleles for most subjects in the first cohort. In a later genetic analysis, fewer N-insertions in productive TCRs were reported among donors in an Asian-associated ancestry cluster than the roughly 700-donor mean. In a later genetic analysis, a missense DCLRE1C variant was associated with V-gene and J-gene trimming of TCR beta chains, and the association was replicated in an independent cohort. A later analysis found that TCR association rates varied across HLA loci, with DRB1 alleles showing the most associated TCRs and HLA-C alleles the fewest. The cohort was sequenced for TCR beta chains only, and without alpha or paired-chain data the features that could be detected were limited. Specific HLA alleles were associated with about 17,000 TCR beta sequences at a false discovery rate of 0.05 in a later analysis. Assigning TCR associations to individual alleles was difficult when HLA alleles, especially DR and DQ, strongly co-occurred. About 15 rarely observed V segments, including chromosome 9 orphons, were excluded from the earlier analysis of several hundred of the donors because counts were too low. Presence/absence analyses assumed roughly uniform sequencing depth across donors, an assumption that may not hold. According to a later analysis, parvovirus B19, influenza, CMV and Epstein-Barr virus appeared linked to several top co-occurrence clusters. The sequencing pipeline was judged likely to have produced a cluster of highly shared sequence variants as a technical artifact.

Sequencing was done on a sample of PBMCs. The sequence is built from TRBV19 and TRBJ1-1, with the D gene not clear enough to name. The receptor was isolated from a man between 35 and 55 years old in good health and CMV-seronegative. The CDR3: CASSLDTLNTEAFF. The nucleotide sequence is TGTGCCAGTAGTCTTGACACGCTGAACACTGAAGCTTTCTTT.